One TCR beta chain is described in this entry. Its cognate antigen is unknown. The germline V gene has CDR1 LGHNA and CDR2 YSLEER. This CDR3 has 15 residues. V shed 1 base and J 5 bases; nucleotides not matched to a gene: 7. These data belong to a study of cytomegalovirus exposure and HLA in healthy donors. At the level of the study: A prior analysis found 117 million unique TCR beta sequences from some 190 million T cells.

Study-wide results and caveats: TCR beta V- and J-gene trimming was later associated with a missense DCLRE1C variant. Cytomegalovirus status was reportedly diagnosed by the classifier with high sensitivity and specificity. Available immune exposure information was restricted to CMV serostatus only.

The study ran its PCR with 60 Vbeta and 13 Jbeta primers. Only in-frame clones appear in the TCRdb table, and some are missing; sequencing was by immunoSEQ multiplex PCR. The sample includes roughly 180,000 clones, around 75% of them seen just once. The genes are TRBV4-3 and TRBJ2-7, with TRBD1 matching over 8 bases. The TCR was taken from a female donor in good health and CMV-seronegative. The sample was PBMCs. CDR3 bases: TGCGCCAGCAGCCAAGGGCGGACAGGGTGGAACGAGCAGTACTTC. Translating it yields CASSQGRTGWNEQYF.